This TCR beta chain was identified in a study of T cell repertoires in cytomegalovirus infection. Study-wide background: Indications came from public TCR beta signatures; they pointed to CMV infection and to a matching HLA type.

Germline lookup yields CDR1 SGDLS and CDR2 YYNGEE. The V end lost 4 bases, the J end lost 5 bases, and 17 bases lay between the germline ends. CDR3 length: 15 residues. TCRdb passed the reads through MiXCR, listing each CDR3 protein once. The repertoire has 450,000 to 550,000 distinct CDR3 sequences, about 15% of them found once; the top ten carry 20% to 30%. Overall study findings and caveats: Accumulated public TCR beta family frequency recognized individuals carrying CMV together with the relevant HLA.

On this clonotype itself: The antigen is undetermined.

The chain is built from TRBV9 and TRBJ2-3, with a possible D match to TRBD2 (6 bases). Sequenced material: CD8+ T cells from PBMCs. The origin of this receptor is a human donor in good health (CMV status not recorded). Some clones in this sample may be carry-over from other donors' samples. CDR3 DNA: TGTGCCAGCAGCCTAGCCGGAGGGAGAGGAGATACGCAGTATTTT. Amino acids: CASSLAGGRGDTQYF.